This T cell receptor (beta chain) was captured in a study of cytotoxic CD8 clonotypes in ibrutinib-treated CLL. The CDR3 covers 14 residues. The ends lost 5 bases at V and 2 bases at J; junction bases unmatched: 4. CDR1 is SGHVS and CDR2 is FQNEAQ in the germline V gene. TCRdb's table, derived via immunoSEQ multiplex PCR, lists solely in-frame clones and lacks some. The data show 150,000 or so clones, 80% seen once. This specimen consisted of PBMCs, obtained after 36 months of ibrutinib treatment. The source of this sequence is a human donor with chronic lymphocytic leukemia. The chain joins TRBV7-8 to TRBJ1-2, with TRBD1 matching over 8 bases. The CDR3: CASSPRQGNYGYTF. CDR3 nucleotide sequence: TGTGCCAGCAGCCCTCGACAGGGGAACTATGGCTACACCTTC.